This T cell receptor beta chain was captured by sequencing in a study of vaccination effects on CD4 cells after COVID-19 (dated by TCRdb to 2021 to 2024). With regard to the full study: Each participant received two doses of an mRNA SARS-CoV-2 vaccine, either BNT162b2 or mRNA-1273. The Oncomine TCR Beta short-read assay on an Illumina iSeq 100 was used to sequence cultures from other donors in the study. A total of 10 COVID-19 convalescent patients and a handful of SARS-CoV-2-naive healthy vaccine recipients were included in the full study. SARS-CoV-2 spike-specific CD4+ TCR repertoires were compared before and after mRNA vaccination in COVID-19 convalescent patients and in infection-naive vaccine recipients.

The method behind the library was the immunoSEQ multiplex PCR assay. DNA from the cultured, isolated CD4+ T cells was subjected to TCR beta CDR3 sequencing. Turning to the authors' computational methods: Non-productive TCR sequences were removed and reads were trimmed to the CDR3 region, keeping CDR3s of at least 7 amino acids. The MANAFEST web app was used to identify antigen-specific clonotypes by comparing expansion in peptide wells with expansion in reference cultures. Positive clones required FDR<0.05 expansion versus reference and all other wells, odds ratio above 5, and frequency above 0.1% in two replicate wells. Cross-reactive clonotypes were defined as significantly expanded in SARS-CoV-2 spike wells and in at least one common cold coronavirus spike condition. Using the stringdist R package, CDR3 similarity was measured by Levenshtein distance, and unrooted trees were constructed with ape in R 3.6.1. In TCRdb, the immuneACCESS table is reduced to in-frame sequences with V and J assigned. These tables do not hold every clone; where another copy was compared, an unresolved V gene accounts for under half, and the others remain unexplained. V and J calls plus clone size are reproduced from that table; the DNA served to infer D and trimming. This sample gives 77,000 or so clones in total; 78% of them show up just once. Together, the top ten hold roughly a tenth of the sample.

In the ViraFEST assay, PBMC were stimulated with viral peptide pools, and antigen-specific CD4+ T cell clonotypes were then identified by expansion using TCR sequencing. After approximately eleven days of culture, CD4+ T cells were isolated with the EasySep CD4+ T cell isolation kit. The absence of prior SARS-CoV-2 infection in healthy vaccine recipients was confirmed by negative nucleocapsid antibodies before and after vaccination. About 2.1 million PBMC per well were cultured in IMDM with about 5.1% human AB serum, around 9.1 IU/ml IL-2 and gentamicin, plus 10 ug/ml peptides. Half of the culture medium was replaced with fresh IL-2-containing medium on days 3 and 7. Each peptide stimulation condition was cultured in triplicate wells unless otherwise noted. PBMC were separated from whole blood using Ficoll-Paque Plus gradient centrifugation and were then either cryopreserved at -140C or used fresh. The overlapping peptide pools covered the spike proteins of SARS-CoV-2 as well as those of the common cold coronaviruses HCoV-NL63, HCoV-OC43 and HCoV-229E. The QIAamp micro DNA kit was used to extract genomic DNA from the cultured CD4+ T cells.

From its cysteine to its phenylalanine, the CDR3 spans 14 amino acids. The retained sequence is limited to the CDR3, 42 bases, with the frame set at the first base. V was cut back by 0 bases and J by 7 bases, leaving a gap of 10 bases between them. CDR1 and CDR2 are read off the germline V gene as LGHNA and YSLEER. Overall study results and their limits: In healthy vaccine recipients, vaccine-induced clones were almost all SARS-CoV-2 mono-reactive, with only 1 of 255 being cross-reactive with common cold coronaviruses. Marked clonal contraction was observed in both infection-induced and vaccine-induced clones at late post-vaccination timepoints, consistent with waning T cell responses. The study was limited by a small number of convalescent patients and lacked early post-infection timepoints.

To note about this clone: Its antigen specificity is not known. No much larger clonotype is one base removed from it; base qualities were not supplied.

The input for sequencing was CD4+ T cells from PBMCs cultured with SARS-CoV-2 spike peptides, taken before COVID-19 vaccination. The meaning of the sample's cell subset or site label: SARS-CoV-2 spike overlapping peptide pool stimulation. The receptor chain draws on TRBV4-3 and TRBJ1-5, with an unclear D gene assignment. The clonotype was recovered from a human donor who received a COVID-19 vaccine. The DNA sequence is TGCGCCAGCAGCCAAGATCGGGGTAGGCAGCCCCAGCATTTT. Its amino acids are CASSQDRGRQPQHF.